What follows describes a single T cell receptor (beta chain). The sample originates from a study of cytomegalovirus exposure and HLA in healthy donors. Germline V gene lookup returns CDR1 LGHNA and CDR2 YSLEER. Trimming took 2 bases from V and 7 from J; bases not matched to a gene: 7. This CDR3 is built from 15 residues. With 60 Vbeta and 13 Jbeta primers, the PCR was carried out. Sequencing was performed with immunoSEQ multiplex PCR; in TCRdb, only in-frame clones are kept and a portion is missing. The table lists over 150,000 clones, roughly 80% of them singletons. This TCR was recovered from a man aged 50 to 60 in good health and CMV-seropositive. The sequenced sample consisted of PBMCs. The V and J genes are TRBV4-3 and TRBJ1-2; 10 positions match TRBD1. The CDR3 DNA reads as TGCGCCAGCAGCCAACAGGGACAGGGGCAGAGTGGCTACACCTTC. It specifies CASSQQGQGQSGYTF.